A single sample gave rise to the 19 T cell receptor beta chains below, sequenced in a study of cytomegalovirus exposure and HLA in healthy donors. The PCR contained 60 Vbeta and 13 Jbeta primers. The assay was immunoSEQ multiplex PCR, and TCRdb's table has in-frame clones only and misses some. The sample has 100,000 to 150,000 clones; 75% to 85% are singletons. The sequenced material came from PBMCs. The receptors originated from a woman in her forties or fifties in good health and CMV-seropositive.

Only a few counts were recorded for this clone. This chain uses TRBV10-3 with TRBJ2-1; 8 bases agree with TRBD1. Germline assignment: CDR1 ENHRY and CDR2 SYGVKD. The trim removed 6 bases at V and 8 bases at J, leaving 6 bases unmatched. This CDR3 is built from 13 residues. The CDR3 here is CAISRGQGDEQFF. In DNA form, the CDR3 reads TGTGCCATCAGCCGAGGACAGGGCGATGAGCAGTTCTTC.

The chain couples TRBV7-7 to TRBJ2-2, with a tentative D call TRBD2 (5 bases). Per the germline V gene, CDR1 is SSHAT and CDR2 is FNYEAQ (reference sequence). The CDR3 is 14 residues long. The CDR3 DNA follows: TGTGCTAGCGCCCCGACCGACACCACCGGGGAGCTGTTTTTT. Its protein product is CASAPTDTTGELFF.

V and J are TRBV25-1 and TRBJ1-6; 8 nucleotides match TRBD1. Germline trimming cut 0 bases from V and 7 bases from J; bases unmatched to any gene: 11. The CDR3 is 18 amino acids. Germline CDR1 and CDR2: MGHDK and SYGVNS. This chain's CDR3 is CASSEYPGAGGVNSPLHF. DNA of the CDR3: TGTGCCAGCAGTGAATATCCTGGGGCAGGGGGCGTGAATTCACCCCTCCACTTT. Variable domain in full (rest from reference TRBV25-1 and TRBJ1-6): EADIYQTPRYLVIGTGKKITLECSQTMGHDKMYWYQQDPGMELHLIHYSYGVNSTEKGDLSSESTVSRIRTEHFPLTLESARPSHTSQYLCASSEYPGAGGVNSPLHFGNGTRLTVT.

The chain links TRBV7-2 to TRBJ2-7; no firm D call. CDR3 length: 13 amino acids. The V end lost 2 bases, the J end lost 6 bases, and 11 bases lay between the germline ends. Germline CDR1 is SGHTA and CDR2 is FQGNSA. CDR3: CASSLLRLSEQYF. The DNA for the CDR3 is TGTGCCAGCAGCTTACTTAGACTCTCCGAGCAGTACTTC.

In DNA, the CDR3 is TGTGCCAGCAGCTTACCCCGGAGGACGGGGTACGAGCAGTACTTC. Protein sequence: CASSLPRRTGYEQYF. The chain combines TRBV7-2 with TRBJ2-7; tentative D call: TRBD2 (5 bases). This CDR3 region has 15 residues. Trimming removed 2 bases from V and 4 bases from J, with 15 bases in between. Germline loops: CDR1 SGHTA, CDR2 FQGNSA.

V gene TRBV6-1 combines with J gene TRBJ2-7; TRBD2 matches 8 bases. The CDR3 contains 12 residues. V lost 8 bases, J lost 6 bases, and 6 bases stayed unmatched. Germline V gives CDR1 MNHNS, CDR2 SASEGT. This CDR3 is CASRAAGGEQYF. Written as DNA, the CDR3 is TGTGCCAGCCGTGCGGCGGGGGGCGAGCAGTACTTC.

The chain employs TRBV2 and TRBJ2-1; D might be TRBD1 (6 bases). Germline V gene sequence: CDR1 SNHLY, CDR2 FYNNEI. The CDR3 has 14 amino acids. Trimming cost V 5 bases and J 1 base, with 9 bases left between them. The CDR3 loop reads CASSTGPSYNEQFF. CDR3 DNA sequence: TGTGCCAGCAGTACAGGGCCTTCCTACAATGAGCAGTTCTTC.

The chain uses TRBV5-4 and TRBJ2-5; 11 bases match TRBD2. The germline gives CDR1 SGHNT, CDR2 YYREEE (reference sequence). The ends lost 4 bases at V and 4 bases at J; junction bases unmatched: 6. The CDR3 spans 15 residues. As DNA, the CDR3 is TGTGCCAGCAGCCCTAGACTAGCGGGAAGAGAGACCCAGTACTTC. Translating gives CASSPRLAGRETQYF.

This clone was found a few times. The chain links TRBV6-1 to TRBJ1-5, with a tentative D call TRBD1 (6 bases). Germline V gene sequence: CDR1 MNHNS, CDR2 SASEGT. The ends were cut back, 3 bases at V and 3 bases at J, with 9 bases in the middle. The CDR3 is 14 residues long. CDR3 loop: CASSDRDTNQPQHF. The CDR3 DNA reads TGTGCCAGCAGTGACCGGGACACCAATCAGCCCCAGCATTTT.

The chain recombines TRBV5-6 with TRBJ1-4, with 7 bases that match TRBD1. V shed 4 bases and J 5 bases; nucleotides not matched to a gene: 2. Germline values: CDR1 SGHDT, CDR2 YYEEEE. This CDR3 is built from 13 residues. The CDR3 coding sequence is TGTGCCAGCAGCGGGACAGAGAATGAAAAACTGTTTTTT. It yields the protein CASSGTENEKLFF.

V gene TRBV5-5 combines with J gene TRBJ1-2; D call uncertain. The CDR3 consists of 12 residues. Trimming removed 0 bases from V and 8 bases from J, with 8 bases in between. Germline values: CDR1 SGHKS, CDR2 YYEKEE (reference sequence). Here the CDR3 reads CASSLDGVGYTF. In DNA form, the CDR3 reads TGTGCCAGCAGCTTGGACGGTGTGGGCTACACCTTC.

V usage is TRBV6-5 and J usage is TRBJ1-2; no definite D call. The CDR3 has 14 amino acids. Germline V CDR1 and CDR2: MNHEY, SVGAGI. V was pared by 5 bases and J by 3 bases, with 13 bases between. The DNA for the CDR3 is TGTGCCAGCAGTGTAGCGCCAGCTTACTATGGCTACACCTTC. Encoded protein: CASSVAPAYYGYTF.

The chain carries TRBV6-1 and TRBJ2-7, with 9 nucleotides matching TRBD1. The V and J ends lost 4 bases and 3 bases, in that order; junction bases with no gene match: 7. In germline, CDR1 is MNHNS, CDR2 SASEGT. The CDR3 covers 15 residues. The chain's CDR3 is CASSARGQGNYEQYF. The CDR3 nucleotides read TGTGCCAGCAGTGCCCGAGGACAGGGGAACTACGAGCAGTACTTC.

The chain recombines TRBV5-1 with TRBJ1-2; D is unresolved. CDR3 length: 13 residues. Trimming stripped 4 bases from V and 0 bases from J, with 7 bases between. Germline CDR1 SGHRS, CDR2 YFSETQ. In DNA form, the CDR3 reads TGCGCCAGCAGCAAGGGAGCTAACTATGGCTACACCTTC. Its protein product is CASSKGANYGYTF.

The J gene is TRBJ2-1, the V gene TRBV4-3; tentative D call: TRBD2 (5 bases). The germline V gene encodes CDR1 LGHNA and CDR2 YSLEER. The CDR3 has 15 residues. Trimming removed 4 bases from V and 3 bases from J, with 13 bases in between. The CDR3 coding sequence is TGCGCCAGCAGCCCTTCTGGGAGCGGCTACAATGAGCAGTTCTTC. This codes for CASSPSGSGYNEQFF.

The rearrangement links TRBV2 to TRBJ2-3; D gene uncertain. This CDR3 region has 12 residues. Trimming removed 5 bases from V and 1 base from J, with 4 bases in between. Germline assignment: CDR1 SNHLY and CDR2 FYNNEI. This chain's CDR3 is CASSPRTDTQYF. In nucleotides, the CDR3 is TGTGCCAGCAGTCCTCGCACAGATACGCAGTATTTT.

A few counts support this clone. The CDR3 bases are TGTGCCAGCAGCCACAACAGGGGGTCGTCTGGAAAACTGTTTTTT. This sequence encodes CASSHNRGSSGKLFF. The chain joins TRBV14 to TRBJ1-4; 8 nucleotides match TRBD1. V was clipped by 3 bases and J by 10 bases; unmatched bases: 10. In germline, CDR1 is SGHDN, CDR2 FVKESK. The CDR3 is 15 amino acids.

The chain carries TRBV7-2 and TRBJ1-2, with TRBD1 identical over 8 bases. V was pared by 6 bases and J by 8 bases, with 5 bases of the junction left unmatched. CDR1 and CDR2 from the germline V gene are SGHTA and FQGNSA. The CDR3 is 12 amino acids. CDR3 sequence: CASSPGGLGYTF. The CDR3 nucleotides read TGTGCCAGCAGTCCAGGGGGCCTGGGCTACACCTTC.

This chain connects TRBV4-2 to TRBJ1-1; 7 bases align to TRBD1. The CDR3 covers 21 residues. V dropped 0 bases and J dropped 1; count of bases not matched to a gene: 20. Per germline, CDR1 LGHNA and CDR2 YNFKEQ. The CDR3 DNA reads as TGTGCCAGCAGCCAAGAAGGCCCCGTGGGACAGCTGCTAACGAGGAACACTGAAGCTTTCTTT. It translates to CASSQEGPVGQLLTRNTEAFF.